The text below deals with one T cell receptor (beta chain). This specimen belongs to a study of early T cells in non-severe SARS-CoV-2 infection. The CDR3 spans 12 residues. CDR1 SGDLS and CDR2 YYNGEE come from the germline V gene. V was cut by 3 bases and J by 3 bases, with 3 bases left in between. As part of library construction, unique molecular identifiers were attached to individual cDNA molecules. In TCRdb, the 5' RACE reads were re-called with MiXCR into one record per CDR3 protein. The top ten hold about 14% of the sample, which has about 21,000 distinct CDR3 sequences, over 5.5% seen once. The TCR comes from an adult who was a healthcare worker with PCR-confirmed SARS-CoV-2 infection or an uninfected control (not recorded which). This chain uses TRBV9 with TRBJ1-4; D gene ambiguous. Sequences were derived from whole blood, sampled at baseline. For the CDR3, the DNA is TGTGCCAGCAGCGACGCTAATGAAAAACTGTTTTTT. It yields the protein CASSDANEKLFF.